This TCR beta chain appears in the sequencing data of a study of human T cells and chemical hapten exposure. As for the study in general: Patches that contained 0.01% DPC were applied to the upper back and read at 6 days. Findings of the study overall: TCRs at high frequency, those above 1 in 1000, did not change with DPC sensitization.

In its sample, this clonotype was seen a few times. Its antigen remains unknown. CDR1 is SGHTA and CDR2 is FQGNSA in the germline V gene. J gave up 4 bases and V 5 bases, and 4 bases lay outside the gene matches. The CDR3 is 14 residues long. TCRdb redid the calling of the RACE reads with MiXCR, one entry per CDR3 protein. The table includes 96,000 or so distinct CDR3 sequences, about 9.3% detected once. Time point meaning: patch test 2, 6 weeks after DPC sensitization. Treatment in this sample: therapeutic diphenylcyclopropenone sensitization with weekly scalp DPC. Donors were 18 to 70-year-old alopecia patients suitable for DPC.

The clonotype was recovered from a middle-aged woman with alopecia areata. Some clones in this sample may be carry-over from other donors' samples. J is TRBJ2-7 and V is TRBV7-2, with 11 positions matching TRBD2. Sequenced material: whole blood, taken in connection with sensitization to the hapten diphenylcyclopropenone (DPC). In DNA, the CDR3 is TGTGCCAGCAGCCGACTAGCGGGGATATACGAGCAGTACTTC. Translating it yields CASSRLAGIYEQYF. The variable domain in full, completed from reference TRBV7-2 and TRBJ2-7, reads GAGVSQSPSNKVTEKGKDVELRCDPISGHTALYWYRQSLGQGLEFLIYFQGNSAPDKSGLPSDRFSAERTGGSVSTLTIQRTQQEDSAVYLCASSRLAGIYEQYFGPGTRLTVT.